This TCR beta chain was recovered during a study of early T cells in non-severe SARS-CoV-2 infection. This clonotype was detected a few times. Individual cDNA molecules each received unique molecular identifiers attached to them. TCRdb called the 5' RACE reads again in MiXCR, with one record for every CDR3 protein. The sample contains about 59,000 distinct CDR3 sequences, roughly 13% of which appear only once. Trimming took 1 base from V and 4 from J, leaving 8 bases between them. CDR3 length: 13 amino acids. Germline V gene data show CDR1 as SGHRS and CDR2 as YFSETQ. This TCR derives from an adult who was a healthcare worker with PCR-confirmed SARS-CoV-2 infection or an uninfected control (not recorded which). Source: whole blood, taken at baseline. The chain employs TRBV5-1 and TRBJ1-1; D remains unclear. The CDR3 DNA reads TGCGCCAGCAGCTTGTCGGGGATCACTGAAGCTTTCTTT. Translated: CASSLSGITEAFF.